A selection of T cell receptor beta chains follows, all from one sample in a study of Graves' ophthalmopathy and Graves' hyperthyroidism. TCRdb re-called the multiplex PCR reads through MiXCR, storing one row per CDR3 protein. The sample has approximately 330,000 distinct CDR3 sequences; roughly a sixth are singletons. Sequencing used peripheral blood. These TCRs come from an adult man with Graves' ophthalmopathy. Both conserved end residues are part of each CDR3. The D gene is left open where the match is weak. Size is omitted from some rows. Given values are once, few, many or a class for expanded clones.

TRBV6-2/TRBV6-3,-,many,TRBJ1-1,CATRLLGTEAFF,TGTGCCACCCGACTTCTGGGTACTGAAGCTTTCTTT
TRBV29-1,TRBD2,many,TRBJ2-7,CSFREGPYEQYF,TGCAGCTTCCGGGAGGGACCCTACGAGCAGTACTTC
TRBV6-1,-,-,TRBJ2-5,CASSEVQIKETQYF,TGTGCCAGCAGTGAAGTTCAGATTAAAGAGACCCAGTACTTC
TRBV20-1,TRBD2,-,TRBJ2-7,CSASGGEHEQYF,TGCAGTGCTAGCGGGGGGGAACACGAGCAGTACTTC
TRBV30,TRBD1,many,TRBJ2-7,CAWVYRDRGREQYF,TGTGCCTGGGTTTACCGGGACAGGGGGCGTGAGCAGTACTTC
TRBV4-3,-,many,TRBJ2-2,CASSQQVHGNTGELFF,TGCGCCAGCAGCCAACAGGTCCACGGGAACACCGGGGAGCTGTTTTTT
TRBV7-3,-,many,TRBJ2-5,CASSLGPRSYQETQYF,TGTGCCAGCAGCTTAGGGCCACGATCGTACCAAGAGACCCAGTACTTC
TRBV24-1,TRBD2,many,TRBJ2-2,CATSDSSGRNTGELFF,TGTGCCACCAGTGATTCCAGCGGGAGGAACACCGGGGAGCTGTTTTTT
TRBV4-1,-,many,TRBJ2-7,CASSQEGRAYEQYF,TGCGCCAGCAGCCAAGAAGGCAGGGCCTACGAGCAGTACTTC
TRBV10-3,TRBD2,many,TRBJ2-5,CAISVGAGGRETQYF,TGTGCCATCAGTGTTGGAGCGGGGGGACGGGAGACCCAGTACTTC
TRBV20-1,TRBD1,many,TRBJ2-2,CSARRQGTGELFF,TGCAGTGCTAGAAGACAGGGTACCGGGGAGCTGTTTTTT
TRBV24-1,-,once,TRBJ1-1,CATSTEGVNTEAFF,TGTGCCACCAGCACTGAAGGGGTGAACACTGAAGCTTTCTTT
TRBV12-3/TRBV12-4,-,few,TRBJ1-2,CASSLGSRSTF,TGTGCCAGCAGTTTAGGGAGCAGGTCCACCTTC
TRBV6-1,-,-,TRBJ1-5,CASSEAQFENQPQHF,TGTGCCAGCAGTGAAGCGCAGTTTGAGAATCAGCCCCAGCATTTT
TRBV20-1,-,many,TRBJ2-7,CSASVSAVSYEQYF,TGCTCCGCCTCCGTATCGGCAGTTTCCTACGAGCAGTACTTC
TRBV6-5,-,few,TRBJ1-1,CASSYAIGGGNTEAFF,TGTGCCAGCAGTTACGCGATCGGTGGAGGGAACACTGAAGCTTTCTTT
TRBV24-1,TRBD1,many,TRBJ1-2,CATSDSGTGGDTGGYTF,TGTGCCACCAGTGACTCCGGGACAGGGGGCGATACGGGTGGCTACACCTTC
TRBV6-5,-,few,TRBJ2-7,CASSSDNYEQYF,TGTGCCAGCAGTTCGGACAACTACGAGCAGTACTTC
TRBV28,TRBD1,many,TRBJ2-7,CASTPDRGGVEQYF,TGTGCCAGCACCCCCGACAGGGGTGGAGTCGAGCAGTACTTC
TRBV6-1,TRBD1,-,TRBJ1-2,CASSQPGTGTSYTF,TGTGCCAGCTCACAACCCGGGACAGGGACAAGCTACACCTTC
TRBV5-1,TRBD1,many,TRBJ2-2,CASSLVRGMDTGELFF,TGCGCCAGCAGCTTGGTCAGGGGGATGGACACCGGGGAGCTGTTTTTT
TRBV12-3/TRBV12-4,-,few,TRBJ1-1,CASSSPVLNTEAFF,TGTGCCAGCAGTTCTCCAGTTCTGAACACTGAAGCTTTCTTT
TRBV12-3/TRBV12-4,-,-,TRBJ1-3,CASSRPGTGNTIYF,TGTGCCAGCAGTCGTCCCGGGACAGGAAACACCATATATTTT
TRBV6-1,-,once,TRBJ1-1,CASTLGTTEAFF,TGTGCCAGCACGCTCGGGACCACTGAAGCTTTCTTT
TRBV20-1,-,many,TRBJ2-7,CSARDVQSSYEQYF,TGCAGTGCTAGAGATGTCCAAAGCTCCTACGAGCAGTACTTC
TRBV5-5,-,many,TRBJ2-5,CASSPLERGSETQYF,TGTGCCAGCAGCCCCCTTGAAAGGGGATCTGAGACCCAGTACTTC
TRBV11-2,TRBD1,few,TRBJ2-7,CASSSGQGLVEQYF,TGTGCCAGCAGCTCCGGACAGGGTCTCGTCGAGCAGTACTTC
TRBV7-8,TRBD2,many,TRBJ2-2,CAARRGGSGELFF,TGTGCCGCTAGGCGGGGGGGCTCCGGGGAGCTGTTTTTT
TRBV6-7,-,many,TRBJ2-2,CASSYTEGGEAGELFF,TGTGCCAGCAGTTACACTGAGGGGGGAGAGGCCGGGGAGCTGTTTTTT
TRBV20-1,-,few,TRBJ2-5,CSARGWQGGETQYF,TGCAGTGCTAGAGGTTGGCAGGGAGGAGAGACCCAGTACTTC
TRBV30,TRBD1,many,TRBJ1-5,CAWRGKDRGHQPQHF,TGTGCCTGGAGGGGTAAGGACAGGGGGCATCAGCCCCAGCATTTT
TRBV28,-,-,TRBJ1-2,CAGSLYFGGAGGYTF,TGTGCCGGCAGTTTATATTTCGGAGGGGCCGGTGGCTACACCTTC
TRBV30,-,many,TRBJ2-2,CAWSGRMIGELFF,TGTGCCTGGAGTGGCAGAATGATCGGGGAGCTGTTTTTT
TRBV24-1,TRBD2,many,TRBJ2-2,CATSDVTGGRTGELFF,TGTGCCACCAGTGACGTAACGGGGGGTAGGACCGGGGAGCTGTTTTTT
TRBV5-1,TRBD1,many,TRBJ2-7,CASSSTGGPSSYEQYF,TGCGCCAGCAGCTCCACAGGGGGCCCTAGCTCCTACGAGCAGTACTTC
TRBV29-1,-,many,TRBJ2-5,CSVEERAQGKETQYF,TGCAGCGTTGAAGAGAGGGCACAGGGAAAAGAGACCCAGTACTTC
TRBV19,-,many,TRBJ1-2,CASSMSPNYGYTF,TGTGCCAGTAGTATGAGCCCTAACTATGGCTACACCTTC
TRBV13,TRBD1,many,TRBJ1-3,CASSAGTVGNTIYF,TGTGCCAGCAGCGCCGGGACAGTAGGAAACACCATATATTTT
TRBV6-1,-,-,TRBJ1-1,CASSRDGRGTEAFF,TGTGCCAGCAGTCGGGACGGCCGCGGCACTGAAGCTTTCTTT
TRBV7-2,-,-,TRBJ2-7,CASSPTRPHEQYF,TGTGCCAGCAGCCCCACCCGGCCGCACGAGCAGTACTTC
TRBV19,-,many,TRBJ2-5,CASSPRTGLVQETQYF,TGTGCCAGTAGCCCTCGAACAGGGCTCGTCCAGGAGACCCAGTACTTC
TRBV27,-,many,TRBJ2-7,CASSLFLGTYEQYF,TGTGCCAGCAGTTTATTTCTGGGGACGTACGAGCAGTACTTC
TRBV6-2/TRBV6-3,TRBD2,many,TRBJ2-7,CASSYSRRRGLAESYEQYF,TGTGCCAGCAGTTACTCTCGGAGAAGGGGACTAGCGGAATCCTACGAGCAGTACTTC
TRBV12-3/TRBV12-4,-,many,TRBJ1-2,CASSSQGYANYGYTF,TGTGCCAGCAGTTCCCAGGGTTACGCGAACTATGGCTACACCTTC
TRBV27,-,many,TRBJ2-7,CASSPPTTASYEQYF,TGTGCCAGCAGTCCCCCGACAACCGCCTCCTACGAGCAGTACTTC
TRBV28,-,many,TRBJ2-7,CASSFLASSSYEQYF,TGTGCCAGCAGTTTTCTAGCGAGTAGCTCCTACGAGCAGTACTTC
TRBV12-3/TRBV12-4,-,many,TRBJ1-2,CASMRDGRYGYTF,TGTGCCAGCATGAGGGATGGTCGGTATGGCTACACCTTC
TRBV6-5,-,many,TRBJ1-1,CASSTVPNTEAFF,TGTGCCAGCAGTACAGTGCCCAACACTGAAGCTTTCTTT
TRBV2,-,many,TRBJ2-6,CASRRGAGGANVLTF,TGTGCCAGCAGGAGAGGGGCGGGAGGGGCCAACGTCCTGACTTTC
TRBV6-2/TRBV6-3,TRBD2,many,TRBJ2-7,CASISAGYEQYF,TGTGCCAGCATCTCAGCGGGGTACGAGCAGTACTTC